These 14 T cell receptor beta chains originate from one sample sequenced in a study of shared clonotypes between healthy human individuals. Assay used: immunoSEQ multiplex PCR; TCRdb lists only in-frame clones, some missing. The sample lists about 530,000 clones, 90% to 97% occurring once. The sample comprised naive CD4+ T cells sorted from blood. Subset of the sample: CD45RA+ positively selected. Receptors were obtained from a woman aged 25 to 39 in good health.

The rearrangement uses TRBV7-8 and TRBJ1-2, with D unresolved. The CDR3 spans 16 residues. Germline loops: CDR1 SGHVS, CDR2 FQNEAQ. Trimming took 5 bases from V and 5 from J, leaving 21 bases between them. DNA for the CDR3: TGTGCCAGCAGCCCAGTCAGACTAAGGAATCAATATGGCTACACCTTC. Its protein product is CASSPVRLRNQYGYTF.

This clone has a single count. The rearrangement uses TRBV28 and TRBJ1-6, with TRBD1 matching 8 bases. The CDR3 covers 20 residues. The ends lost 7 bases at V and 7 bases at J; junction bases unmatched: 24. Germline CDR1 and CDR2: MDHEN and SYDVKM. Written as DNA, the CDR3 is TGTGCCAGCACCGATCTTACCGGGACAGGTACACTCTCGGAAAATTCACCCCTCCACTTT. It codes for CASTDLTGTGTLSENSPLHF.

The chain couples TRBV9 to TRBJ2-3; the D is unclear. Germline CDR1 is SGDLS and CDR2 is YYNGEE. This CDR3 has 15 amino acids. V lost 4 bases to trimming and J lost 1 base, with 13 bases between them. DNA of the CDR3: TGTGCCAGCAGCCCCGGGCATTTCGGCACAGATACGCAGTATTTT. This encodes CASSPGHFGTDTQYF.

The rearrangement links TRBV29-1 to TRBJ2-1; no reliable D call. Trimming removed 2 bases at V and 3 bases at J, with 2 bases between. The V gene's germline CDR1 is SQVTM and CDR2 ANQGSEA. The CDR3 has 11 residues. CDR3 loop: CSVEFYNEQFF. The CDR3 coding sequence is TGCAGCGTTGAATTCTACAATGAGCAGTTCTTC.

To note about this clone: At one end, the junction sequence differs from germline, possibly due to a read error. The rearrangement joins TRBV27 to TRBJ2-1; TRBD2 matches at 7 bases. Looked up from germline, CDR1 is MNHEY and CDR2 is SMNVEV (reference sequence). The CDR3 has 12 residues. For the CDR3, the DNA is TGTGCCAGCAGCCCCCTGGGCGGGAGATCTATCTTC. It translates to CASSPLGGRSIF.

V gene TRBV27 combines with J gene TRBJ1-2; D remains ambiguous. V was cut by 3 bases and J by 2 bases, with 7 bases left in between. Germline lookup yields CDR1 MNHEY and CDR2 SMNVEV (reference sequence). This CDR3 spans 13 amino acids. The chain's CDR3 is CASSLWQNYGYTF. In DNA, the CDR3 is TGTGCCAGCAGTTTGTGGCAGAACTATGGCTACACCTTC.

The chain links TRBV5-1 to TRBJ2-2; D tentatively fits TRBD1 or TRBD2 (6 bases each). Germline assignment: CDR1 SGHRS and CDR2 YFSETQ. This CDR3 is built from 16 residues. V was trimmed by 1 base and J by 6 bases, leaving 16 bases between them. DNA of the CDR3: TGCGCCAGCAGCTTGCCCGGGGGCGACGTTGCCGGGGAGCTGTTTTTT. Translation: CASSLPGGDVAGELFF.

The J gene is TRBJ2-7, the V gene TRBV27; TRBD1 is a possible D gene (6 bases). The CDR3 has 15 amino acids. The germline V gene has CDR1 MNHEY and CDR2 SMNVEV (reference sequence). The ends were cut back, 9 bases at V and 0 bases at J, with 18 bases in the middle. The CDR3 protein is CARRPDRSSSYEQYF. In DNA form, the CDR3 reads TGTGCCAGAAGACCCGACAGGTCGAGCTCCTACGAGCAGTACTTC.

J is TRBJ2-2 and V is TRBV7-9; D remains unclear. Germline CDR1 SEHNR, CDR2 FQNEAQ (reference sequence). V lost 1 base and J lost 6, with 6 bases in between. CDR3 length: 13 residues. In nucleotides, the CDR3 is TGTGCCAGCAGCTTAGATCCGTCCGGGGAGCTGTTTTTT. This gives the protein CASSLDPSGELFF.

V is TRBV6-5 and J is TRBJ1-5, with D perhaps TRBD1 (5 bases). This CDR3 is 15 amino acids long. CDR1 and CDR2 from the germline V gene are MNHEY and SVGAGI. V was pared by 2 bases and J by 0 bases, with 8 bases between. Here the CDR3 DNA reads TGTGCCAGCAGTTACGGGGGGAATAGCAATCAGCCCCAGCATTTT. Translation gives CASSYGGNSNQPQHF.

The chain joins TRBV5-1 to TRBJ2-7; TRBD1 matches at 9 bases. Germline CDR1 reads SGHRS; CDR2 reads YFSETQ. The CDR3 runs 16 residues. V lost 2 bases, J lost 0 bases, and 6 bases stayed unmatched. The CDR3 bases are TGCGCCAGCAGCTTCGGTGGACAGGGGAGCTCCTACGAGCAGTACTTC. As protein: CASSFGGQGSSYEQYF.

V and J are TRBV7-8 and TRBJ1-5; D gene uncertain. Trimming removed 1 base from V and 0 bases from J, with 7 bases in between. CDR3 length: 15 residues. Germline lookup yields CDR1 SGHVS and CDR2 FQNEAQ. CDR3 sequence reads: CASSLDSRSNQPQHF. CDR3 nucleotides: TGTGCCAGCAGCTTAGATTCGCGTAGCAATCAGCCCCAGCATTTT.

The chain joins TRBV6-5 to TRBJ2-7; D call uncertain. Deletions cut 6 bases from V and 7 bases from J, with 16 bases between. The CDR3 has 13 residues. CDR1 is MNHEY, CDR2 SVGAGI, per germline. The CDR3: CASSNDALEEQYF. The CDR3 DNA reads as TGTGCCAGCAGCAACGACGCTCTCGAGGAGCAGTACTTC.

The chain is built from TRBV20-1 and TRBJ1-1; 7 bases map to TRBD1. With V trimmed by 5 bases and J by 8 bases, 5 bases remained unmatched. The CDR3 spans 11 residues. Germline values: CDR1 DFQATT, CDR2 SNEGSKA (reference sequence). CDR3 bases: TGCAGTGCTGGAACAGGGGTGGAAGCTTTCTTT. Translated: CSAGTGVEAFF.